This record looks at one T cell receptor (beta chain) sequence and its context. This sample stems from a study of tumor-infiltrating lymphocytes in primary liver carcinoma. Blood RNA originated from unsorted whole blood, with germline DNA additionally extracted. cDNA specific to TCR beta was made from about 550 ng of total RNA, with a constant-region primer employed for priming. For TCR beta, libraries were produced by three nested multiplex PCR rounds using slightly modified ARM-PCR. MiXCR, run by TCRdb on the multiplex PCR reads, gives a single entry per CDR3 protein. The data hold about 330,000 distinct CDR3 sequences, with 65% observed a single time. This TCR was recovered from a man aged 40-50 years with primary liver carcinoma and hepatitis B virus infection. Material for sequencing was peripheral blood.

The chain's CDR3 is CASRFQSGNYNEQFF. CDR3 DNA: TGTGCCAGCAGGTTTCAGTCCGGAAACTACAATGAGCAGTTCTTC. The chain carries TRBV12-3 or TRBV12-4 and TRBJ2-1; the D is unclear. The CDR3 extends over 15 amino acids. Trimming left V 6 bases short and J 3 bases short, with 15 bases between.